A selection of T cell receptor beta chains follows, all from one sample in a study of blood T cell repertoires in COVID-19. Sequenced by immunoSEQ multiplex PCR; TCRdb stores in-frame clones only, minus some. The data show 95,000 to 150,000 clones, with 60% to 85% seen just once and approximately 2.5% held by the top ten. Specimen: peripheral blood. These receptors were obtained from a man aged 65 to 79 with acute or convalescent COVID-19. CDR3s include the opening cysteine and the closing phenylalanine or tryptophan. A D gene is named only where the DNA matches it firmly. For some rows the clone size is stated as once, few or many, or as a class when expanded; others skip it.

d_call	v_call	clone_size	j_call	cdr3_aa	cdr3_nt
-	TRBV11-3	few	TRBJ1-1	CASSLDHPLTLGTEAFF	TGTGCCAGCAGCTTAGATCACCCCTTAACACTAGGGACTGAAGCTTTCTTT
-	TRBV2	-	TRBJ1-4	CASSVQSVFF	TGTGCCAGCAGTGTTCAGTCAGTGTTTTTT
-	TRBV29-1	-	TRBJ1-5	CSVGGREGQPQHF	TGCAGCGTTGGGGGACGGGAGGGGCAGCCCCAGCATTTT
TRBD2	TRBV3-1/TRBV3-2	-	TRBJ2-3	CASSQGLAGAYPDTQYF	TGTGCCAGCAGCCAAGGACTAGCGGGGGCCTATCCAGATACGCAGTATTTT
-	TRBV21-1	-	TRBJ1-2	CASILRRQTTNYGYTF	TGTGCCAGCATTCTAAGACGACAGACAACTAACTATGGCTACACCTTC
-	TRBV5-1	-	TRBJ2-1	CASRLDTSSYNEQFF	TGCGCCAGCAGGCTGGACACTTCCTCCTACAATGAGCAGTTCTTC
TRBD1	TRBV11-2	-	TRBJ2-1	CATYDGTVGNEQFF	TGTGCCACCTACGATGGGACAGTAGGAAATGAGCAGTTCTTC
TRBD1	TRBV11-3	-	TRBJ2-7	CASRTGTYEQYF	TGTGCCAGCCGGACAGGGACCTACGAGCAGTACTTC
TRBD2	TRBV7-3	-	TRBJ2-1	CASSSLAGGRNEQFF	TGTGCCAGCAGCTCACTAGCGGGGGGGCGGAATGAGCAGTTCTTC
-	TRBV24-1	-	TRBJ2-1	CATSDSPGGALHNEQFF	TGTGCCACCAGTGATTCACCTGGGGGGGCCCTACACAATGAGCAGTTCTTC
TRBD1	TRBV2	few	TRBJ1-6	CARGVGTGDSPLHF	TGTGCCAGAGGGGTCGGGACAGGGGATTCACCCCTCCACTTT
TRBD1	TRBV7-8	-	TRBJ1-3	CASSRTTGLGNTIYF	TGTGCCAGCAGCCGAACGACAGGGCTCGGAAACACCATATATTTT
TRBD2	TRBV11-3	-	TRBJ2-1	CASSSLTSGANYNEQFF	TGTGCCAGCAGTTCCCTGACTAGCGGGGCCAACTACAATGAGCAGTTCTTC
-	TRBV5-6	-	TRBJ1-2	CASSLGQYAYGYTF	TGTGCCAGCAGCTTAGGACAGTATGCTTATGGCTACACCTTC
-	TRBV5-1	-	TRBJ2-5	CASSSRRGVQETQYF	TGCGCCAGCAGCTCCCGGAGGGGCGTCCAAGAGACCCAGTACTTC
-	TRBV9	-	TRBJ1-6	CASSLLTGNSPLHF	TGTGCCAGCAGCCTTTTAACGGGTAATTCACCCCTCCACTTT
TRBD2	TRBV18	-	TRBJ2-5	CASSPVHSSGGARETQYF	TGTGCCAGCTCACCAGTCCATTCCAGCGGGGGGGCCCGGGAGACCCAGTACTTC
-	TRBV7-3	-	TRBJ2-1	CASSLAVSSYNEQFF	TGTGCCAGCAGCCTGGCCGTTTCGTCCTACAATGAGCAGTTCTTC
TRBD1	TRBV2	-	TRBJ1-4	CASSLGQGNEKLFF	TGTGCCAGCAGTCTGGGACAGGGTAATGAAAAACTGTTTTTT
-	TRBV12-3/TRBV12-4	-	TRBJ1-1	CASSSGNEAFF	TGTGCCAGCAGTTCGGGGAATGAAGCTTTCTTT
-	TRBV3-1/TRBV3-2	-	TRBJ2-2	CASSQASADTGELFF	TGTGCCAGCAGCCAGGCATCTGCGGACACCGGGGAGCTGTTTTTT
-	TRBV30	-	TRBJ1-1	CASQGYTEAFF	TGTGCATCGCAGGGATACACTGAAGCTTTCTTT
TRBD1	TRBV5-1	-	TRBJ1-2	CASSQTGVGYGYTF	TGCGCCAGCAGCCAGACAGGGGTAGGCTATGGCTACACCTTC
-	TRBV5-1	-	TRBJ2-7	CASSSIYEQYF	TGCGCCAGCAGCTCCATCTACGAGCAGTACTTC
TRBD1	TRBV6-2/TRBV6-3	-	TRBJ1-2	CASSYSTGGGNYGYTF	TGTGCCAGCAGTTACTCAACAGGGGGGGGAAACTATGGCTACACCTTC
-	TRBV6-6	once	TRBJ1-2	CASSYTPDINYGYTF	TGTGCCAGCAGTTACACACCGGACATAAACTATGGCTACACCTTC
TRBD2	TRBV15	-	TRBJ2-7	CATRATGRSYEQYF	TGTGCCACCAGGGCCACCGGGAGGTCCTACGAGCAGTACTTC
TRBD2	TRBV5-4	-	TRBJ2-3	CASSFREADTQYF	TGTGCCAGCAGCTTTCGGGAGGCAGATACGCAGTATTTT
-	TRBV28	few	TRBJ1-6	CASSRLTVNSPLHF	TGTGCCAGCAGCCGTCTTACAGTAAATTCACCCCTCCACTTT
-	TRBV7-2	-	TRBJ2-7	CASSLVTGSYEQYF	TGTGCCAGCAGCTTAGTGACGGGCTCCTACGAGCAGTACTTC
-	TRBV6-4	-	TRBJ1-4	CASSDSSTAPGKLFF	TGTGCCAGCAGTGACTCGTCCACGGCCCCGGGGAAACTGTTTTTT
-	TRBV4-3	few	TRBJ1-2	CASSQGAGYGYTF	TGCGCCAGCAGCCAAGGAGCGGGCTATGGCTACACCTTC
TRBD1	TRBV24-1	-	TRBJ1-1	CATSGTGGADTEAFF	TGTGCCACCAGTGGGACAGGGGGCGCGGACACTGAAGCTTTCTTT
-	TRBV14	few	TRBJ1-2	CASSPSLDGWGYTF	TGTGCCAGCAGCCCTTCCCTAGACGGTTGGGGCTACACCTTC
-	TRBV7-6	-	TRBJ2-7	CASSPEAGVYYEQYF	TGTGCCAGCAGCCCAGAGGCCGGAGTTTACTACGAGCAGTACTTC
-	TRBV5-1	once	TRBJ2-1	CASSFRGTEQFF	TGCGCCAGCAGCTTCAGGGGAACTGAGCAGTTCTTC
TRBD1	TRBV3-1/TRBV3-2	-	TRBJ1-2	CASSQAGTGEAEGYTF	TGTGCCAGCAGCCAAGCGGGGACAGGGGAAGCGGAAGGCTACACCTTC
TRBD1	TRBV20-1	-	TRBJ1-1	CSASRQGEAFF	TGCAGTGCTTCCCGACAGGGTGAAGCTTTCTTT
-	TRBV27	-	TRBJ1-6	CASTPLPDNSPLHF	TGTGCCAGCACCCCACTCCCCGATAATTCACCCCTCCACTTT
-	TRBV5-8	-	TRBJ1-6	CASSLFQGTNNSPLHF	TGTGCCAGCAGCTTGTTTCAGGGTACCAATAATTCACCCCTCCACTTT
-	TRBV28	-	TRBJ1-1	CASGPAGERTEAFF	TGTGCCAGCGGGCCCGCGGGTGAGAGGACTGAAGCTTTCTTT
TRBD1	TRBV29-1	-	TRBJ2-1	CSVTGTGGFSEQFF	TGCAGCGTGACCGGGACAGGGGGCTTTAGTGAGCAGTTCTTC
-	TRBV5-4	once	TRBJ1-4	CASSGTAATNEKLFF	TGTGCCAGCAGCGGTACAGCAGCAACTAATGAAAAACTGTTTTTT
TRBD2	TRBV19	-	TRBJ2-1	CASRHGLDNEQFF	TGTGCCAGTAGACACGGACTAGACAATGAGCAGTTCTTC
TRBD1	TRBV19	-	TRBJ1-2	CASSSVDRGKGYTF	TGTGCCAGTAGTAGTGTGGACAGGGGGAAAGGCTACACCTTC
TRBD2	TRBV9	-	TRBJ2-3	CASSAPVGGAGTDTQYF	TGTGCCAGCAGCGCTCCGGTCGGGGGGGCCGGCACAGATACGCAGTATTTT
-	TRBV9	-	TRBJ1-1	CASSVTVRGNEAFF	TGTGCCAGCAGCGTAACGGTCAGGGGAAATGAAGCTTTCTTT
-	TRBV7-9	-	TRBJ1-1	CASSPQDPGTEAFF	TGTGCCAGCAGCCCACAGGACCCGGGCACTGAAGCTTTCTTT
-	TRBV20-1	once	TRBJ2-7	CSASDYREQYF	TGCAGTGCTAGTGATTATCGGGAGCAGTACTTC
-	TRBV18	-	TRBJ2-1	CASSPDGAYNEQFF	TGTGCCAGCTCACCAGATGGGGCTTACAATGAGCAGTTCTTC
-	TRBV15	once	TRBJ1-1	CATSRAARVETEAFF	TGTGCCACCAGCAGAGCAGCGAGGGTTGAAACTGAAGCTTTCTTT
-	TRBV19	-	TRBJ1-1	CASSKIREREEAFF	TGTGCCAGTAGTAAAATCCGGGAGCGTGAGGAAGCTTTCTTT
-	TRBV3-1/TRBV3-2	-	TRBJ1-2	CASSRGGYGYTF	TGTGCCAGCAGCCGGGGGGGTTATGGCTACACCTTC
TRBD1	TRBV5-6	-	TRBJ1-5	CASSQTGVNQPQHF	TGTGCCAGCAGCCAGACAGGGGTCAATCAGCCCCAGCATTTT
TRBD2	TRBV12-5	once	TRBJ2-5	CASGLGLAGVQETQYF	TGTGCTAGTGGTTTGGGACTAGCGGGGGTCCAAGAGACCCAGTACTTC
-	TRBV5-8	-	TRBJ1-6	CASSLGTISPSDSPLHF	TGTGCCAGCAGCTTGGGGACAATTAGTCCTAGCGATTCACCCCTCCACTTT
-	TRBV29-1	-	TRBJ2-7	CSVIDSSYEQYF	TGCAGCGTTATCGACAGCTCCTACGAGCAGTACTTC
TRBD1	TRBV9	-	TRBJ1-2	CASRGGTGVYYGYTF	TGTGCCAGCAGAGGGGGGACAGGGGTATACTATGGCTACACCTTC
TRBD1	TRBV5-1	once	TRBJ1-4	CASSSQGADEKLFF	TGCGCCAGCAGCTCACAGGGGGCAGATGAAAAACTGTTTTTT
-	TRBV19	-	TRBJ1-1	CASSILGRATEAFF	TGTGCCAGTAGTATTTTGGGGAGGGCCACTGAAGCTTTCTTT